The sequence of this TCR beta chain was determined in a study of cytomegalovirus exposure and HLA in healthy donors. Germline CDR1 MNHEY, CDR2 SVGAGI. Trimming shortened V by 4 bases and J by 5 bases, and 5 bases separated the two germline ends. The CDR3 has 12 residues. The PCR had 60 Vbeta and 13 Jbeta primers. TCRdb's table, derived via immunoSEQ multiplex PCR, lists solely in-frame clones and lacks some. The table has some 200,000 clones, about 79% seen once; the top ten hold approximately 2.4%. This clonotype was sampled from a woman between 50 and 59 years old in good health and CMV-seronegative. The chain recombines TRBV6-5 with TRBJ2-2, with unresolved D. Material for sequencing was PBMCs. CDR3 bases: TGTGCCAGCAGTTTCGGTACCGGGGAGCTGTTTTTT. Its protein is CASSFGTGELFF.